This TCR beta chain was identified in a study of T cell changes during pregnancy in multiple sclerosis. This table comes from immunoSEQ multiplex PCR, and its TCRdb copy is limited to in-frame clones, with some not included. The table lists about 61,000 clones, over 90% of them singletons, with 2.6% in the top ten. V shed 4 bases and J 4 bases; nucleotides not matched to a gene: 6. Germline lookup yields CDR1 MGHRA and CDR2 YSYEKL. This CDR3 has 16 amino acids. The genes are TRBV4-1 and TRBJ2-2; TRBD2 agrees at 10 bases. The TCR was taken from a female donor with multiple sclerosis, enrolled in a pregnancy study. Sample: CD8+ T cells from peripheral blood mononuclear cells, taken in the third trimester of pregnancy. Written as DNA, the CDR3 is TGCGCCAGCAGCCCGCTAGCGGGAGTCGGCACCGGGGAGCTGTTTTTT. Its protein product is CASSPLAGVGTGELFF.